This entry lists 7 T cell receptor beta chains sequenced from one sample in a study of cytomegalovirus exposure and HLA in healthy donors. Amplification used 60 Vbeta primers and 13 Jbeta primers. Sequencing used immunoSEQ multiplex PCR; TCRdb keeps in-frame clones, though not all of them. The sample consists of under 250,000 clones, around 80% of them appearing once. Source material: PBMCs. The receptors originated from an older woman in good health and CMV-seropositive.

The rearrangement uses TRBV6-5 and TRBJ2-5; 7 bases align to TRBD2. The end of the DNA is better explained by TRBJ2-7, so the J call may be wrong. The CDR3 contains 14 residues. Per the germline V gene, CDR1 is MNHEY and CDR2 is SVGAGI. The CDR3 DNA follows: TGTGCCAGCAGTTATGGGAGGGGCAACTACGAGCAGTACTTC. Amino acid sequence: CASSYGRGNYEQYF.

The chain uses TRBV4-2 and TRBJ2-3; 10 bases line up with TRBD2. Unmatched junction bases numbered 11, after V lost 0 bases and J lost 2 bases. This CDR3 has 19 amino acids. CDR1 and CDR2 (germline): LGHNA, YNFKEQ. The CDR3 coding sequence is TGTGCCAGCAGCCAAGACCGACTAGCGGGCCCCAGCGTCACAGATACGCAGTATTTT. It yields the protein CASSQDRLAGPSVTDTQYF.

The chain joins TRBV12-5 to TRBJ2-1; TRBD1 matches at 8 bases. V was clipped by 9 bases and J by 8 bases; unmatched bases: 15. The germline V gene has CDR1 LGHNT and CDR2 FRNRAP. The CDR3 totals 15 residues. The CDR3 reads CARERIRGLDYEQFF. Here the CDR3 DNA reads TGTGCTAGAGAAAGAATCAGGGGGCTTGACTATGAGCAGTTCTTC.

The rearrangement uses TRBV2 and TRBJ2-2; a weak D match, TRBD2 (5 bases). The CDR3 runs to 15 residues. The ends were cut back, 5 bases at V and 0 bases at J, with 10 bases in the middle. Germline CDR1 is SNHLY and CDR2 is FYNNEI. The CDR3 protein is CASSTRTANTGELFF. The CDR3 DNA is TGTGCCAGCAGTACTAGGACCGCGAACACCGGGGAGCTGTTTTTT.

This clone was seen only once. The V and J genes are TRBV20-1 and TRBJ2-1; D possibly corresponds to TRBD1 (6 bases). The CDR3 contains 10 residues. Germline assignment: CDR1 DFQATT and CDR2 SNEGSKA (reference sequence). The CDR3 DNA follows: TGCAGGTCAGGGGACAATGAGCAGTTCTTC. Translation: CRSGDNEQFF.

The chain links TRBV6-5 to TRBJ1-1, with D perhaps matching TRBD1 (5 bases). Germline assignment: CDR1 MNHEY and CDR2 SVGAGI. V lost 7 bases to trimming and J lost 3 bases, with 12 bases between them. The CDR3 sequence is 13 residues long. The CDR3 here is CASTLPGHTEAFF. CDR3 in DNA: TGTGCCAGCACCCTTCCAGGGCACACTGAAGCTTTCTTT.

The chain is built from TRBV5-1 and TRBJ1-2, with TRBD1 matching over 7 bases. This CDR3 region has 16 residues. V dropped 0 bases and J dropped 2; count of bases not matched to a gene: 7. Germline loops: CDR1 SGHRS, CDR2 YFSETQ. CDR3 nucleotides: TGCGCCAGCAGCTTGGCGCAGACAGGGCCCAACTATGGCTACACCTTC. Translation: CASSLAQTGPNYGYTF.